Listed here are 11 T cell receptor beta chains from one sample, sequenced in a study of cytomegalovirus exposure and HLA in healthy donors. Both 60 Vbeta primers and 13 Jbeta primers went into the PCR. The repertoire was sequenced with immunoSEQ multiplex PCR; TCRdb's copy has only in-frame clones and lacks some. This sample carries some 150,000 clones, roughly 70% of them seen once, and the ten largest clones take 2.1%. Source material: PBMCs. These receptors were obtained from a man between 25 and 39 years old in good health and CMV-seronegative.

The CDR3 region has the DNA TGTGCCAGTAGTATGGACCGGAGCGGTTACAATGAGCAGTTCTTC. Its translation: CASSMDRSGYNEQFF. The gene calls are TRBV19 and TRBJ2-1, with TRBD2 as a possible D gene (5 bases). Germline V gene sequence: CDR1 LNHDA, CDR2 SQIVND (reference sequence). The length of the CDR3 is 15 residues. V dropped 3 bases and J dropped 4 bases, with 13 bases sitting between them.

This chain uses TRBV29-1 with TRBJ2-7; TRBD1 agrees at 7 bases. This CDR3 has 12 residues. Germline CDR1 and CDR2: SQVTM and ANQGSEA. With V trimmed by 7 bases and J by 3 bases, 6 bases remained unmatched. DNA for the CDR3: TGCAGCGCCAGACAGGGAATCTACGAGCAGTACTTC. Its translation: CSARQGIYEQYF.

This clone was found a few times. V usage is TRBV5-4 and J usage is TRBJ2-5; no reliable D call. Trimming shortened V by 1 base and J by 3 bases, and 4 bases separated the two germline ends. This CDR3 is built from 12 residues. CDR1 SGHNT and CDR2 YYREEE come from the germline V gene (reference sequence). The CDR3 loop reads CASSLIEETQYF. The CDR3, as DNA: TGTGCCAGCAGCTTGATCGAAGAGACCCAGTACTTC. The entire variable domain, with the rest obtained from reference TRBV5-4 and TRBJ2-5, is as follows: ETGVTQSPTHLIKTRGQQVTLRCSSQSGHNTVSWYQQALGQGPQFIFQYYREEENGRGNFPPRFSGLQFPNYSSELNVNALELDDSALYLCASSLIEETQYFGPGTRLLVL.

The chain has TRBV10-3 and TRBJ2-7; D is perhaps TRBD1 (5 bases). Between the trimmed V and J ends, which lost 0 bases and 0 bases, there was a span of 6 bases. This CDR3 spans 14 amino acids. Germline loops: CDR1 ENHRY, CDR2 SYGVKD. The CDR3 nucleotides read TGTGCCATCAGTGAGTCAGGGGACTCCTACGAGCAGTACTTC. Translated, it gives CAISESGDSYEQYF.

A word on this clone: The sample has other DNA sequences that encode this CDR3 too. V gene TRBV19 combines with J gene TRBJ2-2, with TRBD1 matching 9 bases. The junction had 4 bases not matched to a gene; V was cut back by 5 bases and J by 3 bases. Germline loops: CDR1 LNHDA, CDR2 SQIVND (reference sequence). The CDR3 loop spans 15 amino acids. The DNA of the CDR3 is TGTGCCAGTAGTCCAAGGACAGGGGACACCGGGGAGCTGTTTTTT. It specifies CASSPRTGDTGELFF. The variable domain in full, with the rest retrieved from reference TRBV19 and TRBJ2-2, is DGGITQSPKYLFRKEGQNVTLSCEQNLNHDAMYWYRQDPGQGLRLIYYSQIVNDFQKGDIAEGYSVSREKKESFPLTVTSAQKNPTAFYLCASSPRTGDTGELFFGEGSRLTVL.

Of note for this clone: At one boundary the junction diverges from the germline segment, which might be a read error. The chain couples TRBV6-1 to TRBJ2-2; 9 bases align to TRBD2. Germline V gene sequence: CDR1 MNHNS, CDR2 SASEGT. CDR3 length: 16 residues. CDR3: CASREAGGRNTGELFF. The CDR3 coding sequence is TGTGCCAGCAGAGAAGCGGGGGGAAGAAACACCGGGGAGCTGTTTTTT.

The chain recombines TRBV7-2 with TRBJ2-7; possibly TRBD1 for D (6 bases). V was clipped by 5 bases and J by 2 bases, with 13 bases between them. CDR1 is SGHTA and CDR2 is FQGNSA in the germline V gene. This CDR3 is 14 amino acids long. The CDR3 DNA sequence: TGTGCCAGCAGCACCCAGACAGGCACCTACGAGCAGTACTTC. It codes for CASSTQTGTYEQYF.

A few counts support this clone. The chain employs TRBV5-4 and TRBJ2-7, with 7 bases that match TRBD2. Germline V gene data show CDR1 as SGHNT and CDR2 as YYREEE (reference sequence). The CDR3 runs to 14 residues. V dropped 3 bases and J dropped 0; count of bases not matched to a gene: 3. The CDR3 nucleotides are TGTGCCAGCAGCTCCGGCGGGGGCTCCTACGAGCAGTACTTC. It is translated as CASSSGGGSYEQYF.

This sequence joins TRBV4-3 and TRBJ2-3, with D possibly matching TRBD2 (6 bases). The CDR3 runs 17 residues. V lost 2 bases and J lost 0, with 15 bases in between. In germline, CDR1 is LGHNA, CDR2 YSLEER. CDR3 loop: CASSQTPREASTDTQYF. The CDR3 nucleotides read TGCGCCAGCAGCCAAACCCCCAGGGAGGCTAGCACAGATACGCAGTATTTT.

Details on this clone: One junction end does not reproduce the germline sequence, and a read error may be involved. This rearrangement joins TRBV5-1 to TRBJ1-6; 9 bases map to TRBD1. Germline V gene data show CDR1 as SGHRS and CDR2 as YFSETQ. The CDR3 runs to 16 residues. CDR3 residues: CASSPTGQGNNSPLNF. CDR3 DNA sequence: TGCGCCAGCAGCCCGACCGGACAGGGGAATAATTCACCCCTCAACTTT.

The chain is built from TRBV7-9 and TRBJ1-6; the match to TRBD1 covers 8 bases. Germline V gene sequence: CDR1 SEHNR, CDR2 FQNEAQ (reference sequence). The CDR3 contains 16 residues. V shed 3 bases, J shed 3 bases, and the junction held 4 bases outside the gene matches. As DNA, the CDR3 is TGTGCCAGCAGCTTGGACAGGGCTTTCTATAATTCACCCCTCCACTTT. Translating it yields CASSLDRAFYNSPLHF.